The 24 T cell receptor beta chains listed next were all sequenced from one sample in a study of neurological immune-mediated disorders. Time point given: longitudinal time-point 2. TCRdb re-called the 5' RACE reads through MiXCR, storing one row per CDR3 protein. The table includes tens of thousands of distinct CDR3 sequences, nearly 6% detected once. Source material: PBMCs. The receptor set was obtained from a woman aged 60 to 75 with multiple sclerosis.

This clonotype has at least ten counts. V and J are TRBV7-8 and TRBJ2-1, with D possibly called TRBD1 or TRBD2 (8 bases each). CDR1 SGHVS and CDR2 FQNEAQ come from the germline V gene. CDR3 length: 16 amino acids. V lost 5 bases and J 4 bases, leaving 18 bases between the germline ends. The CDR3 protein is CASSPGGDRRYNEQFF. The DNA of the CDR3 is TGTGCCAGCAGCCCGGGGGGGGACAGGCGGTACAATGAGCAGTTCTTC.

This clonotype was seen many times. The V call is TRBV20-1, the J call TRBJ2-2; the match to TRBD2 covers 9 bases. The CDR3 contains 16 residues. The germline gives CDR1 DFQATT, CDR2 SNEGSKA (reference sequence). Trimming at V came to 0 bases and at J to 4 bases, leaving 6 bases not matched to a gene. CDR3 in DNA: TGCAGTGCTAGAGATCTGGGCGGGGGGGGCACCGGGGAGCTGTTTTTT. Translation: CSARDLGGGGTGELFF.

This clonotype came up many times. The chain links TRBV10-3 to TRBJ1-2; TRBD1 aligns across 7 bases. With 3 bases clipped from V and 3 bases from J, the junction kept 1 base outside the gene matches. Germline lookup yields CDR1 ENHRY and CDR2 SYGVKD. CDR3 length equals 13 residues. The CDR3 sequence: CAISDRGDYGYTF. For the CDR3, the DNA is TGTGCCATCAGTGACAGGGGGGACTATGGCTACACCTTC.

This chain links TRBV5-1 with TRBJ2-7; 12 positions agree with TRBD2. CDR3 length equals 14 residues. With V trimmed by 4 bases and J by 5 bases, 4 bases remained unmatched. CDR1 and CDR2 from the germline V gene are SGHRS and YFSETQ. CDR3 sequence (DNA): TGCGCCAGCAGCACTAGCGGGGGGTCCCACGAGCAGTACTTC. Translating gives CASSTSGGSHEQYF.

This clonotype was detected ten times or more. The CDR3 spells CASSIGVHGYTF. The CDR3 region has the DNA TGTGCCAGCAGTATAGGGGTTCATGGCTACACCTTC. The chain carries TRBV7-2 and TRBJ1-2; D possibly corresponds to TRBD1 (5 bases). V lost 6 bases and J lost 6, with 11 bases in between. The CDR3 covers 12 residues. Germline V gives CDR1 SGHTA, CDR2 FQGNSA.

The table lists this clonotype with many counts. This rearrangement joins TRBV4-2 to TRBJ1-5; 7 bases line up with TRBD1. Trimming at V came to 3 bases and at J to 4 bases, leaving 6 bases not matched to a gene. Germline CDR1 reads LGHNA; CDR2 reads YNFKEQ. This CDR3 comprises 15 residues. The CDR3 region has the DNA TGTGCCAGCAGCCAGACCGACAGGGAGAATCAGCCCCAGCATTTT. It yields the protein CASSQTDRENQPQHF.

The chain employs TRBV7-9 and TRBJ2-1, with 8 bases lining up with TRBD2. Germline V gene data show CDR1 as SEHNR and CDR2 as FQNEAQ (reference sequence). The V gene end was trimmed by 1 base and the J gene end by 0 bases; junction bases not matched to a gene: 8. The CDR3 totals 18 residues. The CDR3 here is CASSLEGGGTNSYNEQFF. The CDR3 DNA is TGTGCCAGCAGCTTAGAGGGCGGGGGGACTAACTCCTACAATGAGCAGTTCTTC. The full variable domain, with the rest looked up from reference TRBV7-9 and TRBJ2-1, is DTGVSQNPRHKITKRGQNVTFRCDPISEHNRLYWYRQTLGQGPEFLTYFQNEAQLEKSRLLSDRFSAERPKGSFSTLEIQRTEQGDSAMYLCASSLEGGGTNSYNEQFFGPGTRLTVL.

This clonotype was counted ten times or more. The CDR3 bases are TGCGCCAGCAGCTTCCGGGACGGCACCTACGAGCAGTACTTC. Its translation is CASSFRDGTYEQYF. The chain uses TRBV5-1 and TRBJ2-7, with D perhaps assigned TRBD1 or TRBD2 (5 bases each). This CDR3 comprises 14 residues. Per germline, CDR1 SGHRS and CDR2 YFSETQ. V lost 2 bases to trimming and J lost 2 bases, with 11 bases between them.

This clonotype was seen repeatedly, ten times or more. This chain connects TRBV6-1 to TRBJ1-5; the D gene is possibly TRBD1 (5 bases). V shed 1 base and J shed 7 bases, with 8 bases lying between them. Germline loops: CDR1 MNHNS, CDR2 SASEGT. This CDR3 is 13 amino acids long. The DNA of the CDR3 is TGTGCCAGCAGTGAAGTCAGGGAGCAGCCCCAGCATTTT. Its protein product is CASSEVREQPQHF.

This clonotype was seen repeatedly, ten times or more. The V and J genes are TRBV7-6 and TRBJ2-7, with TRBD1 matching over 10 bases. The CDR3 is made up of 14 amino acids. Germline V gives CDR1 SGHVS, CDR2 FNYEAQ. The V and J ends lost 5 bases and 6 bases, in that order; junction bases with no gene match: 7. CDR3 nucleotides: TGTGCCAGCAGCGGAAGACAGGGGGCCGCCGAGCAGTACTTC. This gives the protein CASSGRQGAAEQYF.

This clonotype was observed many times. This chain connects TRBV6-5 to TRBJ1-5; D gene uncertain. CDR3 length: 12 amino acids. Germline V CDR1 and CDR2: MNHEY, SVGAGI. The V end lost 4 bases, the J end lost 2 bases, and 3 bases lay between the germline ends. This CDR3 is CASSSRNQPQHF. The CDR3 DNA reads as TGTGCCAGCAGTTCGCGCAATCAGCCCCAGCATTTT.

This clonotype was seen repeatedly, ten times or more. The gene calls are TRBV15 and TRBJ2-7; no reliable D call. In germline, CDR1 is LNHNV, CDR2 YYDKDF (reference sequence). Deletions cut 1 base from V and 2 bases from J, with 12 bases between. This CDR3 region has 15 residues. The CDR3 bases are TGTGCCACCAGCAGAGCTAAGACGGAAGCCTACGAGCAGTACTTC. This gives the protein CATSRAKTEAYEQYF.

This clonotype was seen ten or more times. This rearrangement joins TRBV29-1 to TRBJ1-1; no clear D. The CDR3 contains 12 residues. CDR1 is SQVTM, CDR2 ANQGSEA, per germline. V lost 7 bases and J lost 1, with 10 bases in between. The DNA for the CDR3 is TGCAGCGCGCGGAAGCAGAACACTGAAGCTTTCTTT. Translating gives CSARKQNTEAFF.

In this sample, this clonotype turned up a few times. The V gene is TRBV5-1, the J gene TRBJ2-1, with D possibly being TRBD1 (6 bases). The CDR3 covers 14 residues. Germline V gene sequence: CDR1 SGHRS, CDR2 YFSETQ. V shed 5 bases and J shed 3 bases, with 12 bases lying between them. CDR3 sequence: CASRVQGIYNEQFF. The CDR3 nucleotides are TGCGCCAGCAGGGTACAGGGAATCTACAATGAGCAGTTCTTC.

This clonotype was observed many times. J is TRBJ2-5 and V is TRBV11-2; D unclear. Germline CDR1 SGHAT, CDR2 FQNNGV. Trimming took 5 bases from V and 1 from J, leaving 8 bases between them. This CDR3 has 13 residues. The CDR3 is CASSALPQETQYF. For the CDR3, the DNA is TGTGCCAGCAGCGCCCTCCCCCAAGAGACCCAGTACTTC.

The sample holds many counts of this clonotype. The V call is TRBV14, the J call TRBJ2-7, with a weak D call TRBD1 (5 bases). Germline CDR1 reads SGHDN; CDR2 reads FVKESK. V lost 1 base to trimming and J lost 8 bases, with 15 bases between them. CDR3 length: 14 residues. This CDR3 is CASSQVVGPWKQYF. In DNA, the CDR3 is TGTGCCAGCAGCCAAGTTGTGGGGCCCTGGAAGCAGTACTTC.

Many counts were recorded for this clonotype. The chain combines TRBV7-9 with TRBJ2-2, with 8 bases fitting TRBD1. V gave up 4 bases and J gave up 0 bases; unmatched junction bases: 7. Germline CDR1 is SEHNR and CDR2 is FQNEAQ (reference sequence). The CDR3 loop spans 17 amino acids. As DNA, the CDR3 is TGTGCCAGCAGCTCAATACGGACAGGGACGAACACCGGGGAGCTGTTTTTT. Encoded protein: CASSSIRTGTNTGELFF.

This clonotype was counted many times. The CDR3 bases are TGCGCCAGCAGCTCTGGTGGCCAGAATGATCAGCCCCAGCATTTT. It translates to CASSSGGQNDQPQHF. The V call is TRBV5-1, the J call TRBJ1-5; D uncertain. Germline V lookup: CDR1 SGHRS, CDR2 YFSETQ. Between the trimmed V and J ends, which lost 3 bases and 5 bases, there was a span of 15 bases. CDR3 length: 15 residues.

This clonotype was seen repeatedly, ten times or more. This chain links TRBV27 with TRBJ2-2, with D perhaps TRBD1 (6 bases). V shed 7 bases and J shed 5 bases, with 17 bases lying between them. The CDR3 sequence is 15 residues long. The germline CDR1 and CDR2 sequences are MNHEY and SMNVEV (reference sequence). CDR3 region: CASTPVDRRTGELFF. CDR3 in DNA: TGTGCCAGCACTCCTGTGGACAGAAGAACCGGGGAGCTGTTTTTT.

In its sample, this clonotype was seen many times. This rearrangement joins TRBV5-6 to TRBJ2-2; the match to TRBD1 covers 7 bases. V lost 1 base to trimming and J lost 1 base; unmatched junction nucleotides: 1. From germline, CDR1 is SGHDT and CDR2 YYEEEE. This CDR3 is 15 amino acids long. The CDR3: CASSLPGGNTGELFF. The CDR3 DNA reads TGTGCCAGCAGCTTGCCAGGGGGGAACACCGGGGAGCTGTTTTTT.

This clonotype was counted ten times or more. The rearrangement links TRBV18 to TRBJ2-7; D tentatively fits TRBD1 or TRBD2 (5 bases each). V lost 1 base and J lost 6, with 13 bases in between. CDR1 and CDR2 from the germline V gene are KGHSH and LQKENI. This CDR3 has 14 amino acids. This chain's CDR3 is CASSPRGKVAEQYF. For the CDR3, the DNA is TGTGCCAGCTCACCACGGGGGAAAGTAGCCGAGCAGTACTTC.

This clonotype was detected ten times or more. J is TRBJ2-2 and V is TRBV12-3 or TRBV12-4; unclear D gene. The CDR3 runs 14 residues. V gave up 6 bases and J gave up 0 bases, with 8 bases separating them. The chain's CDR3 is CASREYANTGELFF. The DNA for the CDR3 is TGTGCCAGCAGGGAGTACGCGAACACCGGGGAGCTGTTTTTT.

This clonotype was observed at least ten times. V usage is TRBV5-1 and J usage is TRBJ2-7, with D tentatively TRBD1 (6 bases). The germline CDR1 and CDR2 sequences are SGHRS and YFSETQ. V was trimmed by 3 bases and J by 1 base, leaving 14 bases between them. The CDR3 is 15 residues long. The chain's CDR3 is CASSSLDSRSYEQYF. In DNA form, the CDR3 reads TGCGCCAGCAGCTCCCTGGACAGCCGATCCTACGAGCAGTACTTC. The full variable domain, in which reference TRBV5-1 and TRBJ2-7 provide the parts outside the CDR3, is KAGVTQTPRYLIKTRGQQVTLSCSPISGHRSVSWYQQTPGQGLQFLFEYFSETQRNKGNFPGRFSGRQFSNSRSEMNVSTLELGDSALYLCASSSLDSRSYEQYFGPGTRLTVT.

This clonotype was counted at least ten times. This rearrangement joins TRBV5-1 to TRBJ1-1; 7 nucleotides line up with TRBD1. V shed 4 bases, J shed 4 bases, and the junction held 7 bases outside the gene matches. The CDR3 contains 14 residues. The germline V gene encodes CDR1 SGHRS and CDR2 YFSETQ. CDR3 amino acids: CASSRGDRVTEAFF. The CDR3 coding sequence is TGCGCCAGCAGCCGGGGGGACAGAGTCACTGAAGCTTTCTTT.